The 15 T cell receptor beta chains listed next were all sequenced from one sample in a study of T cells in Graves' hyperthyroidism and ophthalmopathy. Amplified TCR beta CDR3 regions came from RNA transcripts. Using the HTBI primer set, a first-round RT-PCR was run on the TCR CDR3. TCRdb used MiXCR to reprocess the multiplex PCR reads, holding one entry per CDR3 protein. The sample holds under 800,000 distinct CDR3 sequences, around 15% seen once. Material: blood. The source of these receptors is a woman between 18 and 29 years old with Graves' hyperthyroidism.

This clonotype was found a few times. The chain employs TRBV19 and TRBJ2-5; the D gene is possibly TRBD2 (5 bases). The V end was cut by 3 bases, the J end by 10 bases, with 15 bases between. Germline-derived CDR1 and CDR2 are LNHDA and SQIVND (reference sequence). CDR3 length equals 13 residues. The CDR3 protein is CASSIDATRGQYF. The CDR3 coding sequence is TGTGCCAGTAGTATCGATGCCACCCGGGGCCAGTACTTC.

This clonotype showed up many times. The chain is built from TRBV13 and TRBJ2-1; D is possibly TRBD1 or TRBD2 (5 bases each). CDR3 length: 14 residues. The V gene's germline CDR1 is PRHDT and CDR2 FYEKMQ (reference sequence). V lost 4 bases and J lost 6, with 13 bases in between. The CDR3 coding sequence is TGTGCCAGCAGCTCCTCCCTGGGGGTCAATGAGCAGTTCTTC. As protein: CASSSSLGVNEQFF.

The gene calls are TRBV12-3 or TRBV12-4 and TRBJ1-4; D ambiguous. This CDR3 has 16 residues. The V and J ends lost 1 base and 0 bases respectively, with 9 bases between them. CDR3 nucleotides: TGTGCCAGCAGTTTAGAGCCCTACACAACTAATGAAAAACTGTTTTTT. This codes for CASSLEPYTTNEKLFF.

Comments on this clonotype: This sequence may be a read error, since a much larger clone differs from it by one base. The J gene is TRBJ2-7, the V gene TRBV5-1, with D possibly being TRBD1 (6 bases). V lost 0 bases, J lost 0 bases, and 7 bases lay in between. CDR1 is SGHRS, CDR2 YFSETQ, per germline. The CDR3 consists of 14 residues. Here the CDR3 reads CASSLGTVSYEQYF. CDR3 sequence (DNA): TGCGCCAGCAGCTTGGGGACAGTCTCCTACGAGCAGTACTTC.

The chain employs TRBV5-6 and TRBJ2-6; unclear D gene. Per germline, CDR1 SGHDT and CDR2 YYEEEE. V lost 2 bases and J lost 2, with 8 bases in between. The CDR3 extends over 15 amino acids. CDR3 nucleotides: TGTGCCAGCAGCTTCCCCCCACCTGGGGCCAACGTCCTGACTTTC. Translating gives CASSFPPPGANVLTF.

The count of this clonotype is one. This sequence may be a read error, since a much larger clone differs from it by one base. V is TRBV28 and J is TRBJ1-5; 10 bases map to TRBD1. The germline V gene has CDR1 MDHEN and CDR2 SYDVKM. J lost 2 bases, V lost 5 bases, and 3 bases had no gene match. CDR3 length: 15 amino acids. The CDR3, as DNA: TGTGCCAGCAGTGCTGGGACAGGGGGCAATCAGCCCCAGCATTTT. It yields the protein CASSAGTGGNQPQHF.

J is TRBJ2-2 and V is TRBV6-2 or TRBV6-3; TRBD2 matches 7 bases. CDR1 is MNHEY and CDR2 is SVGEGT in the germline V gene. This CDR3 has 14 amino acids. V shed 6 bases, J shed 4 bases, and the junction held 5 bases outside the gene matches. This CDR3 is CASSGRTSTGELFF. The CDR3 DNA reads TGTGCCAGCAGCGGAAGGACTAGCACCGGGGAGCTGTTTTTT.

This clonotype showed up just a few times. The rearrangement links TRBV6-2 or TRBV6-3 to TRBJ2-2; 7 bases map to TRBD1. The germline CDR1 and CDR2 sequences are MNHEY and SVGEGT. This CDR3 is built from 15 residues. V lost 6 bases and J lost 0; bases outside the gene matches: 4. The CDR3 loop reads CASSADRANTGELFF. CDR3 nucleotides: TGTGCCAGCAGCGCCGACAGGGCGAACACCGGGGAGCTGTTTTTT.

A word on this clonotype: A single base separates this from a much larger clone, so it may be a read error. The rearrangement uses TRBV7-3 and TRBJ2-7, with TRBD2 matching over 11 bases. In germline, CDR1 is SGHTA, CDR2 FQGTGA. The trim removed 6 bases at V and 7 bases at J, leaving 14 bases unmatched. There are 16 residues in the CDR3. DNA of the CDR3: TGTGCCAGCAGATTATTTAGCGGGAGGGCCGACAATGAGCAGTACTTC. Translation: CASRLFSGRADNEQYF.

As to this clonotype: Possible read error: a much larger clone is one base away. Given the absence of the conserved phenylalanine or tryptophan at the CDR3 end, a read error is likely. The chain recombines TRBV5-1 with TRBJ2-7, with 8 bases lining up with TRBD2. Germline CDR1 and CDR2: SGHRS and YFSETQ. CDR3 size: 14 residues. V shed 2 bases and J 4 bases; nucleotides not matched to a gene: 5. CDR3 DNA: TGCGCCAGCAGCTTCTCACTAGCGGCGTACGAGCAGTACTCC. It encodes CASSFSLAAYEQYS.

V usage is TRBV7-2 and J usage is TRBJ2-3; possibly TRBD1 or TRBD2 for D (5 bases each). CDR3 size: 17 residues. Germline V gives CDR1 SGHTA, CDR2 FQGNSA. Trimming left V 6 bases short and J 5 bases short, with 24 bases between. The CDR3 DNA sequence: TGTGCCAGCAGTTTAAACCCAGGGTCCTGGGGGTTAGATACGCAGTATTTT. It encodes CASSLNPGSWGLDTQYF.

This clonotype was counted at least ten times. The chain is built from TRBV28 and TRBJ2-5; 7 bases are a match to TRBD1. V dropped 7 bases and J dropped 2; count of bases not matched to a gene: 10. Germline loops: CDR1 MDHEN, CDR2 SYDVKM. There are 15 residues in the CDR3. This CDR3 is CASKGAGVGQETQYF. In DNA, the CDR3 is TGTGCCAGCAAGGGGGCCGGTGTAGGGCAAGAGACCCAGTACTTC.

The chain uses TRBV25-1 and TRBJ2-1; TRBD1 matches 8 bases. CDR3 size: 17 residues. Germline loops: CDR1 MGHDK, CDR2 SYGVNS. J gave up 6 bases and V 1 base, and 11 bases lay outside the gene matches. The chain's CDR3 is CASSESFGTGGGNEQFF. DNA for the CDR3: TGTGCCAGCAGTGAATCTTTCGGGACAGGTGGGGGCAATGAGCAGTTCTTC.

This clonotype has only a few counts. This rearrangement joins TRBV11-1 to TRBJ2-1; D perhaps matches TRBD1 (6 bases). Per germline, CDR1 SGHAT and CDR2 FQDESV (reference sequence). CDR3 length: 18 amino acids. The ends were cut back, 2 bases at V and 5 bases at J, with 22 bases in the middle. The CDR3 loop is CASSLPLSTGLVDNEQFF. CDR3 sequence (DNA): TGTGCCAGCAGCTTACCCCTCTCGACAGGACTGGTTGACAATGAGCAGTTCTTC.

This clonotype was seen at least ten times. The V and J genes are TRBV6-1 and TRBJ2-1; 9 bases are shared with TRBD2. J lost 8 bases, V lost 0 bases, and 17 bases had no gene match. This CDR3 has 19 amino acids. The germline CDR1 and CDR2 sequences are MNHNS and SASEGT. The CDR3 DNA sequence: TGTGCCAGCAGTGAAGCAGCCCCTCTGGAAGCTAGCGGGAATCATGAGCAGTTCTTC. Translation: CASSEAAPLEASGNHEQFF.